This T cell receptor beta chain was captured by sequencing in a study of graft-versus-host responses after intestinal transplantation (dated by TCRdb to 2020 to 2022). Turning to the overall study: Multivisceral, liver-intestinal, or isolated intestinal transplants were received by the recipients. All recipients received anti-thymocyte globulin induction followed by maintenance tacrolimus and steroids for around three years. After intestinal transplantation, graft-versus-host and host-versus-graft alloreactive T cell clones in the graft, circulation and bone marrow were tracked using bulk TCR-beta CDR3 sequencing. To identify alloreactive clones, pre-transplant mixed lymphocyte reaction products were sequenced and compared with unstimulated pre-transplant donor and recipient T cells. The cohort enrolled about two dozen intestinal transplant recipients, one of whom was a retransplant, and 3 patients without pretransplant specimens were excluded. A peak of at least 4% donor T cells among recipient peripheral blood mononuclear cells was the definition used for donor T cell macrochimerism. Instead of going to the commercial service, samples from a few later patients were sequenced in-house on an Illumina MiSeq and processed with MiXCR. General conclusions and limits of the study: In patients with donor T cell macrochimerism, the allografts had high GvH to HvG T cell clonal ratios. Early after transplant, peak levels of circulating GvH clones were found to be associated with declines in HvG clones. The relatively low number and heterogeneity of intestinal transplant patients limited the conclusions. GvH clones were found in recipient bone marrow, and some of the GvH clones appeared earlier in ileal mucosa or blood, which is consistent with an intestinal mucosal origin.

Library generation was performed with the immunoSEQ multiplex PCR assay. High-throughput TCR-beta CDR3 sequencing of genomic DNA from most patients was performed by Adaptive Biotechnologies. Concerning the study's data processing: TCR sequencing data for roughly 18 patients were retrieved from Adaptive's ImmunoSEQ software; a few other patients were processed with MiXCR and VDJtools. Because the origin of CDR3 nucleotide sequences shared between donor and recipient could not be assigned, those sequences were removed. Alloreactive clones required at least 2-fold expansion over unstimulated cells and minimum CFSE-low frequency of 0.002% (template counts) or 0.001% (read counts). Clones were considered mappable if detected in sequenced pre-transplant spleen, lymph node, or MLR CFSE-low populations of the donor or recipient. The cumulative frequency of alloreactive clones was calculated as a percentage of all sequences, weighted by copy number. In TCRdb, the immuneACCESS table is reduced to in-frame sequences with V and J assigned. These tables do not hold every clone; where another copy was compared, an unresolved V gene accounts for under half, and the others remain unexplained. For V, J and clone size, that table is used; D and trimming come from the DNA. This sample gives about 19,000 clones in total; more than 75% of them show up just once. Of the sample, about half falls within the top ten clones.

About this clone: The clone's antigen remains unknown. Base qualities were left out, and no much larger clone turns up one base away.

Based on the germline V gene, the CDR1 and CDR2 sequences are SGHTA and FQGNSA. From cysteine to phenylalanine, the CDR3 is 15 amino acids long. Just the 45-base CDR3 DNA is kept, in frame starting at base 1. After transplant, bone marrow was aspirated from the posterior iliac crest or from another site chosen by the physician. Specimen: bone marrow, collected 120 to 130 days after transplant. In this chain, TRBV7-2 is recombined with TRBJ2-5, with 16 middle bases fitting TRBD2. TRBJ2-7 matches the DNA end more closely, so the J call is doubtful. This clonotype originated in a human patient who received an intestinal transplant, so some T cells may come from the graft donor. The CDR3 reads as follows: CASSLGLAGGYEQYF. The DNA is as follows: TGTGCCAGCAGCTTGGGACTAGCGGGAGGGTACGAGCAGTACTTC.